A single sample gave rise to the 29 T cell receptor beta chains below, sequenced in a study of early T cells in non-severe SARS-CoV-2 infection (dated by TCRdb to the early 2020s). Library method: 5' RACE. The sequencing machine was a NextSeq 500. The public reads were quality trimmed at Q25 with fastp and then assembled into clones with MiXCR by TCRdb, keeping productive beta chains. Entries that share a CDR3 protein sequence are merged under the most common genes and DNA. The sample data list about 77,000 distinct CDR3 sequences, and about a sixth of these were observed just once. The ten largest clones represent less than 3.5% of the sample. Sequenced: whole blood. All receptors come from an adult who was a healthcare worker with PCR-confirmed SARS-CoV-2 infection or an uninfected control (not recorded which).

The rearrangement uses TRBV2 and TRBJ1-1; tentatively, D is TRBD1 (5 bases). The CDR3 is made up of 13 amino acids. CDR1 SNHLY and CDR2 FYNNEI come from the germline V gene. CDR3 protein: CAIRKGRGAEAFF. Here the CDR3 DNA reads TGTGCGATCAGAAAGGGGAGGGGCGCTGAAGCTTTCTTT. Full variable domain (outside the CDR3, taken from reference TRBV2 and TRBJ1-1): EPEVTQTPSHQVTQMGQEVILRCVPISNHLYFYWYRQILGQKVEFLVSFYNNEISEKSEIFDDQFSVERPDGSNFTLKIRSTKLEDSAMYFCAIRKGRGAEAFFGQGTRLTVV.

The chain uses TRBV7-3 and TRBJ1-2, with D tentatively TRBD1 (6 bases). V dropped 5 bases and J dropped 3 bases, with 16 bases sitting between them. Germline V gives CDR1 SGHTA, CDR2 FQGTGA. This CDR3 is built from 15 residues. In nucleotides, the CDR3 is TGTGCCAGCAGCCCTTCAGGGGTCTCATACTATGGCTACACCTTC. It encodes CASSPSGVSYYGYTF.

The V call is TRBV7-8, the J call TRBJ2-3; D uncertain. The CDR3 is 16 amino acids. Between the trimmed V and J ends, which lost 0 bases and 2 bases, there was a span of 12 bases. The V gene's germline CDR1 is SGHVS and CDR2 FQNEAQ. DNA for the CDR3: TGTGCCAGCAGCTTAGCCACCGGGCCCCACACAGATACGCAGTATTTT. Its protein is CASSLATGPHTDTQYF.

The V gene is TRBV9, the J gene TRBJ2-5; D is possibly TRBD2 (7 bases). The V end lost 2 bases, the J end lost 9 bases, and 17 bases lay between the germline ends. The CDR3 runs to 14 residues. Germline V gene data show CDR1 as SGDLS and CDR2 as YYNGEE. The CDR3 sequence: CASSVADGGPPQYF. The CDR3 bases are TGTGCCAGCAGCGTTGCTGACGGGGGGCCACCCCAGTACTTC.

This clonotype was observed a few times. The V and J genes are TRBV7-8 and TRBJ2-7, with a weak D call TRBD2 (7 bases). Germline assignment: CDR1 SGHVS and CDR2 FQNEAQ. V lost 7 bases, J lost 3 bases, and 16 bases lay in between. The CDR3 totals 14 residues. CDR3 in DNA: TGTGCCAGCACCCTCGGCGGGGGCAGCTACGAGCAGTACTTC. It specifies CASTLGGGSYEQYF. Based on the CDR3 plus reference TRBV7-8 and TRBJ2-7, the full variable domain is GAGVSQSPRYKVAKRGQDVALRCDPISGHVSLFWYQQALGQGPEFLTYFQNEAQLDKSGLPSDRFFAERPEGSVSTLKIQRTQQEDSAVYLCASTLGGGSYEQYFGPGTRLTVT.

This chain uses TRBV3-1 with TRBJ1-1; D gene uncertain. CDR1 is LGHDT, CDR2 YNNKEL, per germline (reference sequence). Trimming removed 3 bases at V and 4 bases at J, with 3 bases between. This CDR3 is built from 11 residues. CDR3 in DNA: TGTGCCAGCAGCCAGAGCACTGAAGCTTTCTTT. Translation: CASSQSTEAFF.

The chain couples TRBV7-9 to TRBJ1-2, with 8 bases fitting TRBD1. Germline CDR1 SEHNR, CDR2 FQNEAQ (reference sequence). The trim removed 4 bases at V and 8 bases at J, leaving 6 bases unmatched. The CDR3 extends over 13 amino acids. The CDR3 coding sequence is TGTGCCAGCAGCTCTCGGACAGGGTTAGGCTACACCTTC. Protein: CASSSRTGLGYTF.

The rearrangement joins TRBV28 to TRBJ2-7; either TRBD1 or TRBD2 may supply D (6 bases each). This CDR3 comprises 14 residues. V lost 7 bases and J 0 bases, leaving 13 bases between the germline ends. Looked up from germline, CDR1 is MDHEN and CDR2 is SYDVKM. This CDR3 is CASTLGGRSYEQYF. For the CDR3, the DNA is TGTGCCAGCACCTTGGGGGGCCGCTCCTACGAGCAGTACTTC.

This clonotype has ten or more counts. This rearrangement joins TRBV10-1 to TRBJ2-7, with D maybe TRBD1 (7 bases). The CDR3 sequence is 13 residues long. Germline loops: CDR1 WNHNN, CDR2 SYGVQD (reference sequence). V was cut by 7 bases and J by 0 bases, with 10 bases left in between. CDR3 nucleotide sequence: TGCGCCAGCACCCAGGGGGGCTCCTACGAGCAGTACTTC. Amino acid sequence: CASTQGGSYEQYF.

This clonotype was counted many times. The rearrangement uses TRBV5-1 and TRBJ1-4; 7 bases align to TRBD1. Germline V gene data show CDR1 as SGHRS and CDR2 as YFSETQ. This CDR3 has 15 amino acids. V shed 4 bases and J 8 bases; nucleotides not matched to a gene: 11. CDR3 loop: CASSLPTGSGEKLFF. The CDR3 nucleotides are TGCGCCAGCAGCCTGCCGACAGGGTCGGGGGAAAAACTGTTTTTT.

CDR3 loop: CAWSYFPGLGGDEQYF. CDR3 DNA: TGTGCCTGGAGTTACTTCCCGGGACTGGGGGGAGACGAGCAGTACTTC. The chain joins TRBV30 to TRBJ2-7; D is perhaps TRBD2 (6 bases). Germline-derived CDR1 and CDR2 are GTSNPN and SVGIG (reference sequence). The CDR3 totals 16 residues. V shed 2 bases and J shed 5 bases, with 22 bases lying between them.

The chain couples TRBV24-1 to TRBJ2-1; D ambiguous. CDR1 is KGHDR and CDR2 is SFDVKD in the germline V gene. The CDR3 length is 15 residues. The ends were cut back, 4 bases at V and 7 bases at J, with 16 bases in the middle. The CDR3 loop is CATSDPWGGENEQFF. The CDR3 nucleotides read TGTGCCACCAGTGACCCTTGGGGTGGCGAGAATGAGCAGTTCTTC.

The J gene is TRBJ2-1, the V gene TRBV12-5; TRBD1 agrees at 8 bases. Per the germline V gene, CDR1 is LGHNT and CDR2 is FRNRAP. Unmatched junction bases numbered 8, after V lost 1 base and J lost 6 bases. The CDR3 length is 16 residues. CDR3 coding DNA: TGTGCTAGTGGTTTGGCCCAGACAGGGGACCGCAATGAGCAGTTCTTC. Translation: CASGLAQTGDRNEQFF.

This clonotype was seen a few times. V and J are TRBV6-2 or TRBV6-3 and TRBJ1-3; D not resolved. V gave up 7 bases and J gave up 0 bases, with 13 bases separating them. CDR3 length: 15 residues. From germline, CDR1 is MNHEY and CDR2 SVGEGT. CDR3 in DNA: TGTGCCAGCATCGACGGCCGGAGCTCTGGAAACACCATATATTTT. Translation: CASIDGRSSGNTIYF.

This chain uses TRBV2 with TRBJ2-3, with TRBD2 matching 7 bases. V shed 7 bases and J 0 bases; nucleotides not matched to a gene: 7. The CDR3 runs to 15 residues. Germline assignment: CDR1 SNHLY and CDR2 FYNNEI. This CDR3 is CASKIASGSTDTQYF. The CDR3 DNA reads TGTGCCAGCAAGATCGCTAGCGGAAGCACAGATACGCAGTATTTT.

CDR3 loop: CASSADSQETQYF. CDR3 sequence (DNA): TGCGCCAGCAGCGCGGACTCGCAAGAGACCCAGTACTTC. The V gene is TRBV5-1, the J gene TRBJ2-5, with a possible D match to TRBD2 (5 bases). Trimming cost V 4 bases and J 2 bases, with 9 bases left between them. Germline loops: CDR1 SGHRS, CDR2 YFSETQ. The CDR3 is 13 amino acids.

The chain employs TRBV7-8 and TRBJ2-4; TRBD1 matches at 9 bases. CDR1 and CDR2 from the germline V gene are SGHVS and FQNEAQ. V gave up 0 bases and J gave up 2 bases; unmatched junction bases: 5. This CDR3 is 17 amino acids long. DNA of the CDR3: TGTGCCAGCAGCTTAGCGGACAGGGGTGGAACCAAAAACATTCAGTACTTC. This sequence encodes CASSLADRGGTKNIQYF.

The J gene is TRBJ2-5, the V gene TRBV28; 8 bases agree with TRBD1. Losses at the gene ends were 6 bases for V and 4 bases for J; bases not matched to a gene: 7. Germline assignment: CDR1 MDHEN and CDR2 SYDVKM. CDR3 length equals 14 residues. The CDR3 region is CASSSDRVGETQYF. The DNA for the CDR3 is TGTGCCAGCAGCTCGGACAGGGTTGGAGAGACCCAGTACTTC.

The CDR3 protein is CASSLATRHLSGANVLTF. The CDR3, as DNA: TGTGCCAGCAGTTTGGCTACACGACACCTCTCTGGGGCCAACGTCCTGACTTTC. V usage is TRBV27 and J usage is TRBJ2-6, with D unresolved. The CDR3 is 18 amino acids. Germline CDR1 and CDR2: MNHEY and SMNVEV (reference sequence). V lost 3 bases and J lost 0, with 15 bases in between.

The chain combines TRBV29-1 with TRBJ2-1, with 9 bases that match TRBD2. The CDR3 spans 15 residues. Germline V gene sequence: CDR1 SQVTM, CDR2 ANQGSEA. The J segment lost 6 bases and the V segment lost 1 base, leaving 7 bases of the junction unmatched. CDR3 in DNA: TGCAGCGTTGAAGGAGCGGGGGGCGGGGTCAATGAGCAGTTCTTC. It yields the protein CSVEGAGGGVNEQFF.

The rearrangement uses TRBV3-1 and TRBJ2-3, with D possibly matching TRBD2 (6 bases). The V gene's germline CDR1 is LGHDT and CDR2 YNNKEL (reference sequence). This CDR3 is 18 amino acids long. Trimming pared 0 bases from V and 1 base from J, leaving 17 bases between. CDR3 DNA sequence: TGTGCCAGCAGCCAAGAGTTGGTCGGGAGTCGGGGCACAGATACGCAGTATTTT. This encodes CASSQELVGSRGTDTQYF.

This chain uses TRBV6-5 with TRBJ2-2, with D perhaps given as TRBD1 or TRBD2 (5 bases each). V shed 2 bases and J shed 1 base, with 11 bases lying between them. Germline lookup yields CDR1 MNHEY and CDR2 SVGAGI. The CDR3 has 16 residues. The CDR3 nucleotides read TGTGCCAGCAGTTACCCGGGACGGAAGAACACCGGGGAGCTGTTTTTT. Its protein product is CASSYPGRKNTGELFF.

This clonotype was picked up many times. The chain uses TRBV4-2 and TRBJ1-1; D gene ambiguous. V was shortened by 1 base and J by 5 bases, with 11 bases between the two germline ends. The germline V gene encodes CDR1 LGHNA and CDR2 YNFKEQ. The CDR3 runs to 14 residues. DNA for the CDR3: TGTGCCAGCAGCCAAGGAGGTCTGGGGACTGAAGCTTTCTTT. Its translation: CASSQGGLGTEAFF.

This chain connects TRBV6-6 to TRBJ1-2; unclear D gene. Germline lookup yields CDR1 MNHNY and CDR2 SVGAGI (reference sequence). V was trimmed by 5 bases and J by 4 bases, leaving 8 bases between them. The CDR3 has 12 residues. The CDR3 DNA sequence: TGTGCCAGCAGTCCATCGCTCTATGGCTACACCTTC. This encodes CASSPSLYGYTF.

This rearrangement joins TRBV20-1 to TRBJ1-5; the D gene is possibly TRBD1 (5 bases). The CDR3 loop spans 12 amino acids. Germline assignment: CDR1 DFQATT and CDR2 SNEGSKA (reference sequence). V was pared by 6 bases and J by 7 bases, with 13 bases between. The CDR3 spells CSATQGNQPQHF. Written as DNA, the CDR3 is TGCAGTGCAACCCAGGGAAACCAGCCCCAGCATTTT.

This clonotype was detected ten times or more. The chain is built from TRBV20-1 and TRBJ2-7; tentative D call: TRBD2 (5 bases). The CDR3 is 13 residues long. Between the trimmed V and J ends, which lost 1 base and 2 bases, there was a span of 9 bases. Germline CDR1 is DFQATT and CDR2 is SNEGSKA (reference sequence). The CDR3, as DNA: TGCAGTGCTAGAGGACTGGGAGCCTACGAGCAGTACTTC. This translates into CSARGLGAYEQYF.

A few counts support this clonotype. This chain uses TRBV19 with TRBJ2-1, with 7 bases aligning to TRBD1. The CDR3 covers 14 residues. Germline CDR1 LNHDA, CDR2 SQIVND (reference sequence). V shed 5 bases, J shed 2 bases, and the junction held 3 bases outside the gene matches. The CDR3 loop is CASSFQGAYNEQFF. The CDR3 region has the DNA TGTGCCAGTAGTTTCCAGGGGGCCTACAATGAGCAGTTCTTC.

The sample holds a few counts of this clonotype. This chain connects TRBV24-1 to TRBJ2-2; D might be TRBD2 (6 bases). The CDR3 runs to 18 residues. Trimming took off 2 bases at V and 6 bases at J, with 21 bases between the two ends. CDR1 and CDR2 (germline): KGHDR, SFDVKD. The CDR3 DNA is TGTGCCACCAGTGATTCCCACGGCCCAAGCTGGGAGGCCGGGGAGCTGTTTTTT. It specifies CATSDSHGPSWEAGELFF.

This clonotype was counted only a few times. The rearrangement uses TRBV6-5 and TRBJ1-5; a possible D gene is TRBD1 (5 bases). Germline V lookup: CDR1 MNHEY, CDR2 SVGAGI. The CDR3 loop spans 14 amino acids. Trimming removed 0 bases from V and 3 bases from J, with 6 bases in between. The CDR3 here is CASSYSTANQPQHF. The CDR3 DNA sequence: TGTGCCAGCAGTTACTCGACAGCCAATCAGCCCCAGCATTTT.